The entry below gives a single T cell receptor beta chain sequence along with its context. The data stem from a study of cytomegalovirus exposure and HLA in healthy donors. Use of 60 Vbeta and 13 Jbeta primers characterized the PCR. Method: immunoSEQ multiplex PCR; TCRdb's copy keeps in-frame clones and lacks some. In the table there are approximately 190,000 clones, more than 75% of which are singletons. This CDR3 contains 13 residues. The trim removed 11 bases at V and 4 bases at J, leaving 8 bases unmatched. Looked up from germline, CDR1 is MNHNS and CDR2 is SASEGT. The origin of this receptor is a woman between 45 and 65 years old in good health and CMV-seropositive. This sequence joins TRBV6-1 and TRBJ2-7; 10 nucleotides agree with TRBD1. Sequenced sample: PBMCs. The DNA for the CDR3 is TGTGCCGCAAGGGGGACAGGGGTTTACGAGCAGTACTTC. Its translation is CAARGTGVYEQYF.